The 27 T cell receptor beta chains below all came from one sample that was sequenced in a study of brain T cells in children with intractable seizures. Sequencing was performed with immunoSEQ multiplex PCR; in TCRdb, only in-frame clones are kept and a portion is missing. The sample yields approximately 330,000 clones, over 90% seen once. Specified time point: blood from clinic visit 5 months post-surgery; TSC patient then seizure free. Material: peripheral blood, obtained roughly 5 months after surgery. The source of these receptors is a boy less than two years old with tuberous sclerosis and intractable seizures.

The V gene is TRBV18, the J gene TRBJ2-1; 10 bases fit TRBD2. The CDR3 is 15 residues long. J was trimmed by 9 bases and V by 3 bases; bases with no gene match: 8. Germline V CDR1 and CDR2: KGHSH, LQKENI. As DNA, the CDR3 is TGTGCCAGCTCACCCCCTAGCGGGAGTCAGGTTGAGCAGTTCTTC. Translating gives CASSPPSGSQVEQFF.

V is TRBV7-2 and J is TRBJ1-3; no clear D. The germline gives CDR1 SGHTA, CDR2 FQGNSA. Trimming stripped 5 bases from V and 0 bases from J, with 8 bases between. The length of the CDR3 is 14 residues. Here the CDR3 DNA reads TGTGCCAGCAGCCCGGTAAACTCTGGAAACACCATATATTTT. Protein sequence: CASSPVNSGNTIYF.

This clone was counted between two and nine times. CDR3 sequence reads: CASSWDHTNTGELFF. CDR3 nucleotide sequence: TGTGCCAGCAGCTGGGACCACACGAACACCGGGGAGCTGTTTTTT. This chain connects TRBV3-1 (or the pseudogene TRBV3-2) to TRBJ2-2; D assignment may be TRBD1 or TRBD2 (5 bases each). This CDR3 is built from 15 residues. The V end lost 5 bases, the J end lost 0 bases, and 10 bases lay between the germline ends. Germline loops: CDR1 LGHDT, CDR2 YNNKEL (reference sequence).

This chain connects TRBV5-1 to TRBJ2-5; the match to TRBD2 covers 11 bases. In germline, CDR1 is SGHRS, CDR2 YFSETQ. The CDR3 has 18 amino acids. V was pared by 0 bases and J by 2 bases, with 9 bases of the junction left unmatched. The CDR3 spells CASSLGASGRPEQETQYF. CDR3 nucleotides: TGCGCCAGCAGCTTGGGGGCTAGCGGGAGGCCGGAACAAGAGACCCAGTACTTC.

This sequence joins TRBV6-6 and TRBJ1-1; D is ambiguous. The germline V gene has CDR1 MNHNY and CDR2 SVGAGI (reference sequence). This CDR3 comprises 14 residues. V was shortened by 2 bases and J by 0 bases, with 7 bases between the two germline ends. The CDR3 DNA is TGTGCCAGCAGTTACAGGAGCCTGAACACTGAAGCTTTCTTT. It is translated as CASSYRSLNTEAFF.

The table lists this clone with a count of one. CDR3 coding DNA: TGTGCCAGCAGCTCCCGAACAGGGGGCCTCACTGAAGCTTTCTTT. It is translated as CASSSRTGGLTEAFF. The V call is TRBV7-9, the J call TRBJ1-1; 9 bases map to TRBD1. This CDR3 contains 15 residues. Trimming cost V 4 bases and J 4 bases; bases outside gene matches: 7. The germline V gene encodes CDR1 SEHNR and CDR2 FQNEAQ (reference sequence).

This chain uses TRBV9 with TRBJ2-2, with 7 nucleotides matching TRBD1. The CDR3 length is 16 residues. Germline V gene data show CDR1 as SGDLS and CDR2 as YYNGEE. The J segment lost 2 bases and the V segment lost 2 bases, leaving 6 bases of the junction unmatched. CDR3 loop: CASSVRGQKNTGELFF. In DNA, the CDR3 is TGTGCCAGCAGCGTTAGGGGACAGAAAAACACCGGGGAGCTGTTTTTT. Based on the CDR3 plus reference TRBV9 and TRBJ2-2, the full variable domain is DSGVTQTPKHLITATGQRVTLRCSPRSGDLSVYWYQQSLDQGLQFLIQYYNGEERAKGNILERFSAQQFPDLHSELNLSSLELGDSALYFCASSVRGQKNTGELFFGEGSRLTVL.

This clone showed up just a few times. The chain joins TRBV27 to TRBJ1-6; D unclear. With 6 bases removed from V and 10 bases from J, the gap between germline ends came to 13 bases. Germline loops: CDR1 MNHEY, CDR2 SMNVEV (reference sequence). This CDR3 region has 13 residues. The CDR3 is CASRIGRASPLHF. The CDR3 region has the DNA TGTGCCAGCAGGATCGGACGGGCCTCACCCCTCCACTTT.

This clone came up once. The chain joins TRBV6-1 to TRBJ1-5; maybe TRBD1 (5 bases). The CDR3 runs 14 residues. Germline V gene lookup returns CDR1 MNHNS and CDR2 SASEGT. Between the trimmed V and J ends, which lost 0 bases and 6 bases, there was a span of 9 bases. Here the CDR3 reads CASSEAGDRQPQHF. The CDR3 DNA follows: TGTGCCAGCAGTGAAGCGGGGGACCGTCAGCCCCAGCATTTT.

The CDR3 bases are TGTGCCAGTAGTGCCGGGACAGGGGGATACGAGCAGTACTTC. It translates to CASSAGTGGYEQYF. The chain joins TRBV19 to TRBJ2-7; 11 bases are shared with TRBD1. The junction had 4 bases not matched to a gene; V was cut back by 5 bases and J by 4 bases. CDR1 and CDR2 from the germline V gene are LNHDA and SQIVND (reference sequence). The CDR3 is 14 residues long.

This sequence joins TRBV14 and TRBJ2-7, with no clear D. CDR1 and CDR2 (germline): SGHDN, FVKESK. V lost 4 bases, J lost 2 bases, and 12 bases lay in between. The CDR3 totals 14 residues. CDR3 sequence reads: CASSPSGRPYEQYF. The DNA of the CDR3 is TGTGCCAGCAGCCCTTCTGGACGGCCCTACGAGCAGTACTTC.

This chain uses TRBV6-5 with TRBJ2-7; either TRBD1 or TRBD2 may fit D (6 bases each). The germline V gene encodes CDR1 MNHEY and CDR2 SVGAGI. Trimming removed 8 bases from V and 5 bases from J, with 22 bases in between. This CDR3 is built from 15 residues. CDR3 protein: CASLLTSGARNEQYF. For the CDR3, the DNA is TGTGCCAGCCTCCTCACTTCGGGGGCGCGGAACGAGCAGTACTTC.

The chain has TRBV7-9 and TRBJ1-3; a weak D match, TRBD1 (6 bases). Trimming stripped 5 bases from V and 4 bases from J, with 15 bases between. The germline gives CDR1 SEHNR, CDR2 FQNEAQ (reference sequence). This CDR3 has 15 amino acids. CDR3: CASSPPGESGNTIYF. CDR3 coding DNA: TGTGCCAGCAGCCCCCCAGGGGAATCAGGAAACACCATATATTTT.

This chain connects TRBV7-9 to TRBJ2-7; 8 bases are shared with TRBD1. The ends lost 5 bases at V and 4 bases at J; junction bases unmatched: 7. The germline V gene has CDR1 SEHNR and CDR2 FQNEAQ (reference sequence). The CDR3 sequence is 14 residues long. The CDR3 DNA follows: TGTGCCAGCAGCCTTAACGGACAGGGTTACGAGCAGTACTTC. It codes for CASSLNGQGYEQYF.

The genes are TRBV3-1 (or the pseudogene TRBV3-2) and TRBJ1-6; D is unresolved. The V gene's germline CDR1 is LGHDT and CDR2 YNNKEL (reference sequence). Trimming stripped 1 base from V and 14 bases from J, with 12 bases between. The CDR3 is 13 residues long. CDR3 DNA sequence: TGTGCCAGCAGCCAAGCTATACCGGGCACCCTCCACTTT. This gives the protein CASSQAIPGTLHF.

This clone was counted once. The V gene is TRBV30, the J gene TRBJ2-7, with D possibly being TRBD1 or TRBD2 (6 bases each). Germline CDR1 reads GTSNPN; CDR2 reads SVGIG (reference sequence). The CDR3 length is 12 residues. The V end was cut by 8 bases, the J end by 6 bases, with 17 bases between. CDR3 sequence: CAGESGGLEQYF. In nucleotides, the CDR3 is TGTGCCGGGGAATCCGGGGGCCTCGAGCAGTACTTC. The full variable domain, completed using reference TRBV30 and TRBJ2-7, is SQTIHQWPATLVQPVGSPLSLECTVEGTSNPNLYWYRQAAGRGLQLLFYSVGIGQISSEVPQNLSASRPQDRQFILSSKKLLLSDSGFYLCAGESGGLEQYFGPGTRLTVT.

This chain joins TRBV29-1 and TRBJ2-7; a possible D gene is TRBD2 (5 bases). This CDR3 is built from 15 residues. V was shortened by 2 bases and J by 3 bases, with 17 bases between the two germline ends. Germline lookup yields CDR1 SQVTM and CDR2 ANQGSEA. The CDR3 bases are TGCAGCGTTGAAAGGCTGGAGGCAGACTTCTACGAGCAGTACTTC. Its protein is CSVERLEADFYEQYF.

The chain carries TRBV24-1 and TRBJ1-2; maybe TRBD1 (6 bases). V was pared by 4 bases and J by 8 bases, with 16 bases between. CDR3 length: 14 residues. From germline, CDR1 is KGHDR and CDR2 SFDVKD. This CDR3 reads CATSERQEVRGYTF. CDR3 in DNA: TGTGCCACCAGTGAGAGACAGGAGGTTAGGGGCTACACCTTC.

The J gene is TRBJ2-7, the V gene TRBV6-1, with D unresolved. The CDR3 has 12 amino acids. Trimming pared 0 bases from V and 2 bases from J, leaving 2 bases between. Germline CDR1 reads MNHNS; CDR2 reads SASEGT. The CDR3 spells CASSEATYEQYF. The CDR3 region has the DNA TGTGCCAGCAGTGAAGCGACCTACGAGCAGTACTTC.

This clone has a handful of counts. This chain joins TRBV19 and TRBJ2-7; TRBD2 is a possible D gene (6 bases). Looked up from germline, CDR1 is LNHDA and CDR2 is SQIVND (reference sequence). This CDR3 region has 14 residues. V shed 5 bases and J shed 7 bases, with 18 bases lying between them. The CDR3 here is CASSSTPAAGEQYF. The CDR3 nucleotides are TGTGCCAGTAGTTCCACTCCGGCTGCGGGGGAGCAGTACTTC.

The gene calls are TRBV28 and TRBJ2-4, with D unclear. Germline CDR1 is MDHEN and CDR2 is SYDVKM. The CDR3 runs 15 residues. V lost 7 bases to trimming and J lost 0 bases, with 13 bases between them. The CDR3 bases are TGTGCCAGCATCCCCAAGATCTTAGCCAAAAACATTCAGTACTTC. Encoded protein: CASIPKILAKNIQYF.

J is TRBJ2-1 and V is TRBV3-1 (or the pseudogene TRBV3-2); D ambiguous. The CDR3 contains 12 residues. From germline, CDR1 is LGHDT and CDR2 YNNKEL (reference sequence). V shed 1 base and J shed 10 bases, with 8 bases lying between them. Written as DNA, the CDR3 is TGTGCCAGCAGCCAAGTGGGCTGGGAGCAGTTCTTC. This sequence encodes CASSQVGWEQFF.

A word on this clone: A junction end diverges from the germline sequence, so it may reflect a read error. The J gene is TRBJ2-7, the V gene TRBV20-1, with 8 bases fitting TRBD1. Germline CDR1 is DFQATT and CDR2 is SNEGSKA (reference sequence). There are 11 residues in the CDR3. In DNA, the CDR3 is TGCAGTGCGGACAAGGCGGACAGGGAATATTTC. Translated, it gives CSADKADREYF.

The genes are TRBV12-3 or TRBV12-4 and TRBJ2-1; D gene uncertain. This CDR3 spans 13 amino acids. Trimming stripped 6 bases from V and 2 bases from J, with 8 bases between. The CDR3 loop reads CASSPSTYNEQFF. The CDR3 DNA reads TGTGCCAGCAGCCCCTCTACCTACAATGAGCAGTTCTTC.

The genes are TRBV5-4 and TRBJ1-6; the D is unclear. The germline V gene has CDR1 SGHNT and CDR2 YYREEE (reference sequence). Trimming took 3 bases from V and 7 from J, leaving 5 bases between them. CDR3 length equals 12 residues. CDR3 protein: CASSSDNSPLHF. As DNA, the CDR3 is TGTGCCAGCAGCTCCGACAATTCACCCCTCCACTTT.

This chain connects TRBV3-1 (or the pseudogene TRBV3-2) to TRBJ2-1; 12 nucleotides match TRBD2. V shed 0 bases, J shed 4 bases, and the junction held 4 bases outside the gene matches. Germline assignment: CDR1 LGHDT and CDR2 YNNKEL (reference sequence). This CDR3 is built from 17 residues. DNA of the CDR3: TGTGCCAGCAGCCAAGAGAGACTAGCGGGAGAGTACAATGAGCAGTTCTTC. As protein: CASSQERLAGEYNEQFF.

The chain recombines TRBV5-1 with TRBJ2-2; D remains ambiguous. The V and J ends lost 4 bases and 4 bases respectively, with 17 bases between them. This CDR3 has 16 amino acids. Germline V gene sequence: CDR1 SGHRS, CDR2 YFSETQ. The DNA for the CDR3 is TGCGCCAGCAGCCAAGAAACAGTTCTCGTCACCGGGGAGCTGTTTTTT. It encodes CASSQETVLVTGELFF. The complete variable domain, with remaining parts taken from reference TRBV5-1 and TRBJ2-2, reads KAGVTQTPRYLIKTRGQQVTLSCSPISGHRSVSWYQQTPGQGLQFLFEYFSETQRNKGNFPGRFSGRQFSNSRSEMNVSTLELGDSALYLCASSQETVLVTGELFFGEGSRLTVL.